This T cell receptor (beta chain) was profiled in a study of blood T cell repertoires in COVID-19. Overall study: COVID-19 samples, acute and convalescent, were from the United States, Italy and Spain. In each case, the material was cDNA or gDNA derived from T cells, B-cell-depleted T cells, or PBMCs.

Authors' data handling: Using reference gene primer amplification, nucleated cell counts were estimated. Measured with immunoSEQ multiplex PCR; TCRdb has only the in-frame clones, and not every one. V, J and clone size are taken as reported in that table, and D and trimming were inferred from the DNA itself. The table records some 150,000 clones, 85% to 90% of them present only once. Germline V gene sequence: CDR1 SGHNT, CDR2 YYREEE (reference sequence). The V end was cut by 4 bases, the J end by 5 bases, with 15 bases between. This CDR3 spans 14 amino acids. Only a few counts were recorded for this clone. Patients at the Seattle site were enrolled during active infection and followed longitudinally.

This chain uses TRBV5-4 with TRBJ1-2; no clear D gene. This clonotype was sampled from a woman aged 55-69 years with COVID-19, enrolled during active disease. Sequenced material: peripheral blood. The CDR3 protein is CASSPGGVWYGYTF. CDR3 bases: TGTGCCAGCAGCCCCGGCGGGGTGTGGTATGGCTACACCTTC.